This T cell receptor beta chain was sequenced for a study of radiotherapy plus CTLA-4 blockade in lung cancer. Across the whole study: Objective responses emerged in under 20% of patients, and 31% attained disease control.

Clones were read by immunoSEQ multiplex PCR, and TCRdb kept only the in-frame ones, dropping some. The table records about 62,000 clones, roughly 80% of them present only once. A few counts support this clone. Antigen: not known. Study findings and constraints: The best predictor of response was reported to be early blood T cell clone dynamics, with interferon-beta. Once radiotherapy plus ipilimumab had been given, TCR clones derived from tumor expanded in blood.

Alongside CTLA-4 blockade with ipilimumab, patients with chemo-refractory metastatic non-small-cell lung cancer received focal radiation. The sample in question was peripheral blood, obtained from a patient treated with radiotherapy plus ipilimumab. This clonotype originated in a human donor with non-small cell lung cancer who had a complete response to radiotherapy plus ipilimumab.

The CDR3 spells CASSESGYNSPLHF. The CDR3 coding sequence is TGTGCCAGCAGTGAATCAGGGTATAATTCACCCCTCCACTTT. The genes are TRBV25-1 and TRBJ1-6; TRBD1 is a possible D gene (5 bases). The germline V and J ends were trimmed by 1 base and 4 bases, with 5 bases remaining between them. Germline V CDR1 and CDR2: MGHDK, SYGVNS. The CDR3 spans 14 residues. Using reference TRBV25-1 and TRBJ1-6 for the parts outside the CDR3, the full variable domain is EADIYQTPRYLVIGTGKKITLECSQTMGHDKMYWYQQDPGMELHLIHYSYGVNSTEKGDLSSESTVSRIRTEHFPLTLESARPSHTSQYLCASSESGYNSPLHFGNGTRLTVT.